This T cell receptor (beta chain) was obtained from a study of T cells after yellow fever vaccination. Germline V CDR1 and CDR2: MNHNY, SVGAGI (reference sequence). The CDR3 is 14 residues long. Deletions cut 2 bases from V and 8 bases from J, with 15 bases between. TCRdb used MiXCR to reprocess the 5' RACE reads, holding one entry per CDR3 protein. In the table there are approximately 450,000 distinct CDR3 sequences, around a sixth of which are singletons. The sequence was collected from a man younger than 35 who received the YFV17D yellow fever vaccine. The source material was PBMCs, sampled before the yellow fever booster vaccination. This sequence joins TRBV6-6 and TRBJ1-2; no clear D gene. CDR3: CASSYGELTGGYTF. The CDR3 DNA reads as TGTGCCAGCAGTTACGGGGAACTCACCGGGGGCTACACCTTC.